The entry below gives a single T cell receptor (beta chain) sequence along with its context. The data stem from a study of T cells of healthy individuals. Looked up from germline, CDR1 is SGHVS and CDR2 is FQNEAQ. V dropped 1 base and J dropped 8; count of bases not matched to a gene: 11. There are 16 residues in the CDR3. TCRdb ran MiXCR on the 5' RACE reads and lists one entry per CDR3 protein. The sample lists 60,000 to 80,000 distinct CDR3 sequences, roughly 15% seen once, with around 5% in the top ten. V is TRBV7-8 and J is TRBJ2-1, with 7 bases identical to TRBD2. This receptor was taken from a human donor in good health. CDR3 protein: CASSLGSGITGDEQFF. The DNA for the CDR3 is TGTGCCAGCAGCTTAGGCAGCGGGATCACGGGGGATGAGCAGTTCTTC.